One and the same sample provided the 4 T cell receptor beta chains below, sequenced in a study of T-cell reconstitution after alpha-beta-depleted transplantation in children. Library preparation (for TCRbeta) was performed with unique molecular identifiers. From the PCR reads, TCRdb called clonotypes with MiXCR, one entry per CDR3 protein. This table holds 490,000 or so distinct CDR3 sequences, approximately 12% found once. The source material was PBMCs from the stem cell graft donor, sampled from the stem cell graft. The source of these receptors is a human donor who donated a stem cell graft to a child with combined immunodeficiency.

This clonotype has ten or more counts. The genes are TRBV5-1 and TRBJ2-5; TRBD2 matches at 7 bases. The V gene end was trimmed by 3 bases and the J gene end by 4 bases; junction bases not matched to a gene: 6. The germline V gene encodes CDR1 SGHRS and CDR2 YFSETQ. CDR3 length equals 14 residues. CDR3 protein: CASSWTSRLETQYF. The CDR3 bases are TGCGCCAGCAGCTGGACTAGTCGACTAGAGACCCAGTACTTC.

This clonotype was counted only a few times. This sequence joins TRBV3-1 and TRBJ2-7; D is ambiguous. CDR3 length: 14 amino acids. Trimming stripped 2 bases from V and 2 bases from J, with 10 bases between. The V gene's germline CDR1 is LGHDT and CDR2 YNNKEL (reference sequence). The CDR3 DNA follows: TGTGCCAGCAGCCAAAGTAGTCAAGCCTACGAGCAGTACTTC. Encoded protein: CASSQSSQAYEQYF.

The chain combines TRBV7-2 with TRBJ2-1; D perhaps matches TRBD1 (5 bases). This CDR3 is 17 amino acids long. The germline CDR1 and CDR2 sequences are SGHTA and FQGNSA. The V end lost 2 bases, the J end lost 4 bases, and 18 bases lay between the germline ends. In DNA, the CDR3 is TGTGCCAGCAGCTTAATTACAGGCCGGTGGCGATACAATGAGCAGTTCTTC. Its translation: CASSLITGRWRYNEQFF.

This chain connects TRBV27 to TRBJ2-3; 7 bases map to TRBD1. The CDR3 is 14 residues long. Looked up from germline, CDR1 is MNHEY and CDR2 is SMNVEV (reference sequence). After removal of 5 bases from V and 4 bases from J, the junction contained 6 bases not matched to a gene. The CDR3 nucleotides read TGTGCCAGCAGTCCAGGGACAGTAGCAGATACGCAGTATTTT. Translation: CASSPGTVADTQYF.